A single sample gave rise to the 14 T cell receptor beta chains below, sequenced in a study of T cells in Graves' hyperthyroidism and ophthalmopathy. TCR beta CDR3 regions were amplified from RNA transcripts. The HTBI primer set served for first-round RT-PCR of the TCR CDR3. TCRdb re-derived calls from the multiplex PCR reads in MiXCR, one entry per CDR3 protein. The sample includes hundreds of thousands of distinct CDR3 sequences, roughly 25% of them seen just once. Sequencing input: blood. These receptors all come from a man between 50 and 59 years old with Graves' hyperthyroidism.

This clonotype was observed a handful of times. The V gene is TRBV28, the J gene TRBJ2-7; a weak D match, TRBD1 (5 bases). In germline, CDR1 is MDHEN, CDR2 SYDVKM. Trimming removed 3 bases from V and 3 bases from J, with 9 bases in between. The CDR3 runs 13 residues. The CDR3 DNA reads as TGTGCCAGCAGTTTGGACACCCTCTACGAGCAGTACTTC. Protein product: CASSLDTLYEQYF.

V and J are TRBV5-1 and TRBJ2-2; D could derive from TRBD1 or TRBD2 (7 bases each). V lost 4 bases and J 3 bases, leaving 13 bases between the germline ends. The V gene's germline CDR1 is SGHRS and CDR2 YFSETQ. The CDR3 runs 15 residues. CDR3 loop: CASSTPGGDTGELFF. The CDR3 DNA follows: TGCGCCAGCAGCACTCCAGGGGGGGACACCGGGGAGCTGTTTTTT.

V usage is TRBV19 and J usage is TRBJ1-5, with D unclear. CDR3 size: 15 residues. In germline, CDR1 is LNHDA, CDR2 SQIVND (reference sequence). V gave up 3 bases and J gave up 0 bases, with 9 bases separating them. The CDR3: CASSMTTISNQPQHF. Here the CDR3 DNA reads TGTGCCAGTAGTATGACGACCATTAGCAATCAGCCCCAGCATTTT. Combining the CDR3 with reference TRBV19 and TRBJ1-5 gives the whole variable domain DGGITQSPKYLFRKEGQNVTLSCEQNLNHDAMYWYRQDPGQGLRLIYYSQIVNDFQKGDIAEGYSVSREKKESFPLTVTSAQKNPTAFYLCASSMTTISNQPQHFGDGTRLSIL.

The CDR3 loop reads CASSLAGEDGSPLHF. Written as DNA, the CDR3 is TGTGCCAGCAGCTTGGCAGGGGAGGATGGATCACCCCTCCACTTT. The V and J genes are TRBV5-4 and TRBJ1-6; the D gene is possibly TRBD1 (6 bases). Germline CDR1 is SGHNT and CDR2 is YYREEE (reference sequence). The V gene lost 0 bases and the J gene lost 10 bases, with 14 bases spanning the gap. The length of the CDR3 is 15 residues.

The V call is TRBV20-1, the J call TRBJ1-5; 8 nucleotides match TRBD1. The CDR3 consists of 11 residues. Germline assignment: CDR1 DFQATT and CDR2 SNEGSKA (reference sequence). CDR3 DNA: TGCATACAGGGGGTCAATCAGCCCCAGCATTTT. It specifies CIQGVNQPQHF.

CDR3 sequence reads: CASSQEAAGGNEQFF. In nucleotides, the CDR3 is TGCGCCAGCAGCCAAGAAGCAGCGGGAGGCAATGAGCAGTTCTTC. The genes are TRBV4-1 and TRBJ2-1, with 9 bases lining up with TRBD2. After removal of 0 bases from V and 6 bases from J, the junction contained 3 bases not matched to a gene. Germline loops: CDR1 MGHRA, CDR2 YSYEKL. CDR3 length equals 15 residues.

This clonotype was seen repeatedly, ten times or more. The chain is built from TRBV3-1 and TRBJ2-1; 7 bases map to TRBD2. Trimming at V came to 1 base and at J to 3 bases, leaving 9 bases not matched to a gene. Germline CDR1 LGHDT, CDR2 YNNKEL (reference sequence). The length of the CDR3 is 17 residues. The CDR3 DNA reads as TGTGCCAGCAGCCAAGGAGCGGGAACCCCTTTCTACAATGAGCAGTTCTTC. It is translated as CASSQGAGTPFYNEQFF.

This clonotype has ten or more counts. V is TRBV7-2 and J is TRBJ2-1; 11 bases agree with TRBD2. V gave up 1 base and J gave up 6 bases; unmatched junction bases: 5. The CDR3 loop spans 16 amino acids. Germline V gene lookup returns CDR1 SGHTA and CDR2 FQGNSA. The CDR3 is CASSLGPSGRINEQFF. The CDR3, as DNA: TGTGCCAGCAGCTTAGGACCTAGCGGGAGGATCAATGAGCAGTTCTTC. Combining the CDR3 with reference TRBV7-2 and TRBJ2-1 gives the whole variable domain GAGVSQSPSNKVTEKGKDVELRCDPISGHTALYWYRQSLGQGLEFLIYFQGNSAPDKSGLPSDRFSAERTGGSVSTLTIQRTQQEDSAVYLCASSLGPSGRINEQFFGPGTRLTVL.

This clonotype was seen only a few times. The chain carries TRBV10-2 and TRBJ2-3; D may be TRBD2 (6 bases). The CDR3 totals 14 residues. V shed 3 bases and J shed 3 bases, with 10 bases lying between them. Germline CDR1 reads WSHSY; CDR2 reads SAAADI. CDR3 coding DNA: TGCGCCAGCAGTGACCGGGAGCGGACAGATACGCAGTATTTT. This sequence encodes CASSDRERTDTQYF.

The chain joins TRBV20-1 to TRBJ1-1, with 7 bases lining up with TRBD1. V was clipped by 0 bases and J by 5 bases; unmatched bases: 6. CDR1 is DFQATT, CDR2 SNEGSKA, per germline (reference sequence). This CDR3 has 14 amino acids. The CDR3: CSAREVGRGTEAFF. In DNA form, the CDR3 reads TGCAGTGCTAGAGAAGTGGGCAGGGGGACTGAAGCTTTCTTT.

In this sample, this clonotype turned up a few times. The V and J genes are TRBV18 and TRBJ1-5, with 7 bases aligning to TRBD1. V dropped 5 bases and J dropped 1; count of bases not matched to a gene: 5. Germline lookup yields CDR1 KGHSH and CDR2 LQKENI. The CDR3 contains 15 residues. The CDR3 nucleotides are TGTGCCAGCTCAACAGGACAGGCCAGCAATCAGCCCCAGCATTTT. Its protein is CASSTGQASNQPQHF.

The chain is built from TRBV24-1 and TRBJ2-2; TRBD1 might be the D (6 bases). Trimming stripped 8 bases from V and 4 bases from J, with 7 bases between. This CDR3 is 12 amino acids long. Germline assignment: CDR1 KGHDR and CDR2 SFDVKD. The CDR3 DNA reads TGTGCCACCATGGGGGCCACCGGGGAGCTGTTTTTT. It codes for CATMGATGELFF.

There are a few counts of this clonotype. The chain couples TRBV12-3 or TRBV12-4 to TRBJ1-2; 7 positions agree with TRBD1. The CDR3 is 13 amino acids. Losses at the gene ends were 5 bases for V and 5 bases for J; bases not matched to a gene: 5. The CDR3 here is CASSRAGGYGYTF. The CDR3 DNA is TGTGCCAGCAGTAGAGCAGGGGGTTATGGCTACACCTTC.

This clonotype came up many times. The chain has TRBV7-3 and TRBJ2-7, with D tentatively TRBD1 (6 bases). V dropped 3 bases and J dropped 7 bases, with 13 bases sitting between them. CDR3 length: 13 amino acids. Germline-derived CDR1 and CDR2 are SGHTA and FQGTGA. CDR3 sequence reads: CASSFNRVGEQYF. CDR3 bases: TGTGCCAGCAGCTTCAACAGGGTGGGGGAGCAGTACTTC.